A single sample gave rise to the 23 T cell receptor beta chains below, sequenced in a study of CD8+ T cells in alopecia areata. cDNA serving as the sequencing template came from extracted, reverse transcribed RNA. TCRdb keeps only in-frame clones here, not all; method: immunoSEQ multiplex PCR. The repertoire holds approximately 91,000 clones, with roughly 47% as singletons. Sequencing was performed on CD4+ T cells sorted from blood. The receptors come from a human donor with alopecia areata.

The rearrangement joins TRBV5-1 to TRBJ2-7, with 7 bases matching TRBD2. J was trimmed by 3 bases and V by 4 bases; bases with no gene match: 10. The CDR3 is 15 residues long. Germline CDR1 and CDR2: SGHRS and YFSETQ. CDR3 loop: CASSPPQRGFYEQYF. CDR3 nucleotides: TGCGCCAGCAGCCCCCCCCAGCGGGGATTCTACGAGCAGTACTTC.

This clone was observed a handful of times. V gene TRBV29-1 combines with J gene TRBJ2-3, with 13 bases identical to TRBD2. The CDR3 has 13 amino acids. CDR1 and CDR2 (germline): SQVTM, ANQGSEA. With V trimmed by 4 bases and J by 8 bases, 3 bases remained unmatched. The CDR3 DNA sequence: TGCAGCGTTGGGACTAGCGGGAGTGGTACGCAGTATTTT. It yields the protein CSVGTSGSGTQYF.

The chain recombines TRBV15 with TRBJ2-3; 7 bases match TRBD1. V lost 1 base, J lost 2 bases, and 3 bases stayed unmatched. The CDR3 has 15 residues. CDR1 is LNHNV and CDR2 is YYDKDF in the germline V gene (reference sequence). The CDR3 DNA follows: TGTGCCACCAGCAGAGGGCAGGGGGACACAGATACGCAGTATTTT. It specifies CATSRGQGDTDTQYF.

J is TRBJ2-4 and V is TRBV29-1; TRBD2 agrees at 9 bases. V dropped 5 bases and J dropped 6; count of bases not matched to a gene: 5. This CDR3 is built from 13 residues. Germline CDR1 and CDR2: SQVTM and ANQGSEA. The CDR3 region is CSVMGLALNIQYF. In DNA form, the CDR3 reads TGCAGCGTTATGGGACTAGCTTTAAACATTCAGTACTTC.

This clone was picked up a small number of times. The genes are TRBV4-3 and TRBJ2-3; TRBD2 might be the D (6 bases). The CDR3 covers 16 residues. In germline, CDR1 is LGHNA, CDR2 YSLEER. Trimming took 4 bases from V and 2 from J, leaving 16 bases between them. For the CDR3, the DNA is TGCGCCAGCAGCCCCGAGGGTAGCGGACCCACAGATACGCAGTATTTT. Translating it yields CASSPEGSGPTDTQYF.

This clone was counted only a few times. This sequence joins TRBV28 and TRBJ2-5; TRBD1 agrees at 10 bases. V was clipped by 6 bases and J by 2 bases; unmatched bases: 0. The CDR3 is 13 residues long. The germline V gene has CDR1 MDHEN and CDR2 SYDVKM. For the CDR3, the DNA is TGTGCCAGCAGGGGACAGGGGCAAGAGACCCAGTACTTC. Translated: CASRGQGQETQYF.

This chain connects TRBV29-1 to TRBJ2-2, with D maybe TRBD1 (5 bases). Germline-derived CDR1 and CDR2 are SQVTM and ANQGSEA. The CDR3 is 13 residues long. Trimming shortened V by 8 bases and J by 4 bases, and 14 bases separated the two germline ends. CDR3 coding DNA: TGCAGCACGATAAGCCAGGGCACCGGGGAGCTGTTTTTT. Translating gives CSTISQGTGELFF.

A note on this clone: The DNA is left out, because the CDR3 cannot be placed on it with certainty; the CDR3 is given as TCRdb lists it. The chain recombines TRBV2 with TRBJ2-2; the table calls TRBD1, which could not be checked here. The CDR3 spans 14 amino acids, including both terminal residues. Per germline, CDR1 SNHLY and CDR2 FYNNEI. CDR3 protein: CASILDRNTGELFF.

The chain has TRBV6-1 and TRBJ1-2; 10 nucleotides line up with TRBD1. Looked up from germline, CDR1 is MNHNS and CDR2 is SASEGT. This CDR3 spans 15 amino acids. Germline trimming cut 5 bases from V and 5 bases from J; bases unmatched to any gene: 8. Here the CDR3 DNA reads TGTGCCAGCAGTATGACAGGGGGCGGAGGTTATGGCTACACCTTC. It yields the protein CASSMTGGGGYGYTF.

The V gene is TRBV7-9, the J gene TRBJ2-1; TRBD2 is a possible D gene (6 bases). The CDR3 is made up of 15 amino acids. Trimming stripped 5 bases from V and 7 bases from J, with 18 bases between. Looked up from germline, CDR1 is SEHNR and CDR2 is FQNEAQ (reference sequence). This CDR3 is CASSRRDSISNEQFF. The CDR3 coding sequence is TGTGCCAGCAGCCGCCGGGACTCGATATCAAATGAGCAGTTCTTC.

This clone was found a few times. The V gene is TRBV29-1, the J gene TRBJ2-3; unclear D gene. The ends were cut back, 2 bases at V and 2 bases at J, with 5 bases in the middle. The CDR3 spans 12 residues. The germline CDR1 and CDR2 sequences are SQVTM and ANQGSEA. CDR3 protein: CSVEPTTDTQYF. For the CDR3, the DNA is TGCAGCGTTGAACCGACCACAGATACGCAGTATTTT.

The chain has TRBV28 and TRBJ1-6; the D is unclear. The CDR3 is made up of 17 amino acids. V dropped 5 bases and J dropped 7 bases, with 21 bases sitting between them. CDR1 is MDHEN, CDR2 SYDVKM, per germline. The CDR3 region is CASSLALAAGGNSPLHF. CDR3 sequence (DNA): TGTGCCAGCAGTCTCGCCCTCGCGGCAGGAGGCAATTCACCCCTCCACTTT. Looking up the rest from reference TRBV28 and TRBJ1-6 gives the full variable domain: DVKVTQSSRYLVKRTGEKVFLECVQDMDHENMFWYRQDPGLGLRLIYFSYDVKMKEKGDIPEGYSVSREKKERFSLILESASTNQTSMYLCASSLALAAGGNSPLHFGNGTRLTVT.

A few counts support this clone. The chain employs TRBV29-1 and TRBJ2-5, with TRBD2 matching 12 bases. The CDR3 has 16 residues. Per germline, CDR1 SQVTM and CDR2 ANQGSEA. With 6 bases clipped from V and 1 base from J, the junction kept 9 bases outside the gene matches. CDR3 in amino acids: CSVNSGLAGLQETQYF. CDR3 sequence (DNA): TGCAGCGTAAACTCCGGACTAGCGGGACTCCAAGAGACCCAGTACTTC.

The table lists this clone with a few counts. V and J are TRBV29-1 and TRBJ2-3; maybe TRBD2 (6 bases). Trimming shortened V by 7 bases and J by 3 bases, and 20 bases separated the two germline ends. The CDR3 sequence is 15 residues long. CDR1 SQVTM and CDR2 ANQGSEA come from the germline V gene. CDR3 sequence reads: CSADRGGGVTDTQYF. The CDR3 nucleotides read TGCAGCGCCGACCGGGGTGGCGGGGTGACAGATACGCAGTATTTT.

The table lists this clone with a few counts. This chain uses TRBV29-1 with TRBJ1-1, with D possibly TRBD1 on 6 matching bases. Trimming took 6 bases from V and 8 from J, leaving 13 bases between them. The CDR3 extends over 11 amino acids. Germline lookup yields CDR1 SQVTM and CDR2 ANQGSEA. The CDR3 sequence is CSVMPGAEAFF. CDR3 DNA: TGCAGCGTAATGCCAGGGGCGGAAGCTTTCTTT.

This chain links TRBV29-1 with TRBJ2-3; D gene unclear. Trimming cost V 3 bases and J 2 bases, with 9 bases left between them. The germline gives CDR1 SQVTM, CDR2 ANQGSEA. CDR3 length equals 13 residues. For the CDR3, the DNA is TGCAGCGTTGACGGCAGTTCCACAGATACGCAGTATTTT. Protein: CSVDGSSTDTQYF.

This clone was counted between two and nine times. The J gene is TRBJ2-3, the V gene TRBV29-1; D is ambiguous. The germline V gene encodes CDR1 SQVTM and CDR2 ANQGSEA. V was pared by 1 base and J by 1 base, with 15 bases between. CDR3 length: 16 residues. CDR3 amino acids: CSVEGEGVRGTDTQYF. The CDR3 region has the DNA TGCAGCGTTGAAGGCGAAGGAGTACGGGGCACAGATACGCAGTATTTT.

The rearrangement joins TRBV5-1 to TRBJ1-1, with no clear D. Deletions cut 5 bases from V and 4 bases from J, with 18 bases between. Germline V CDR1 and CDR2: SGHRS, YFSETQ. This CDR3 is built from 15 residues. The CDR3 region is CASRLTAGSSTEAFF. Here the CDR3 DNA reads TGCGCCAGCAGGTTGACGGCGGGGTCCAGCACTGAAGCTTTCTTT.

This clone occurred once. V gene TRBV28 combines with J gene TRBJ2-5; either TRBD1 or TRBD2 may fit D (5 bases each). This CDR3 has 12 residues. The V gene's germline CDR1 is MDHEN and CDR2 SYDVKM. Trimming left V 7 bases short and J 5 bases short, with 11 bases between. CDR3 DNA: TGTGCCAGCAAGTGGGGCGGGGAGACCCAGTACTTC. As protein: CASKWGGETQYF.

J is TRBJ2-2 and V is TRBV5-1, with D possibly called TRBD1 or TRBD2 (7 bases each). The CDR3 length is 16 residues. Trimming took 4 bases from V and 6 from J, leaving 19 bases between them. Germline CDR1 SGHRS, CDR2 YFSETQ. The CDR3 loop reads CASSIYRGGSAGELFF. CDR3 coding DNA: TGCGCCAGCAGCATCTACAGGGGCGGGAGCGCCGGGGAGCTGTTTTTT.

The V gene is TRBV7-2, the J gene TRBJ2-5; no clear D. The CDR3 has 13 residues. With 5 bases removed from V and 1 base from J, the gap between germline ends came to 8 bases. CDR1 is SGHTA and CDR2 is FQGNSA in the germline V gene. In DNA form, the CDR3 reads TGTGCCAGCAGCCGATCGACCCAAGAGACCCAGTACTTC. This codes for CASSRSTQETQYF.

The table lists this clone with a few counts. As DNA, the CDR3 is TGTGCCAGCAGTCCTACAGGGGGCAAACAAGAGACCCAGTACTTC. It encodes CASSPTGGKQETQYF. The rearrangement uses TRBV2 and TRBJ2-5, with 9 positions matching TRBD1. The CDR3 spans 15 residues. Germline values: CDR1 SNHLY, CDR2 FYNNEI. V was clipped by 5 bases and J by 2 bases; unmatched bases: 6.

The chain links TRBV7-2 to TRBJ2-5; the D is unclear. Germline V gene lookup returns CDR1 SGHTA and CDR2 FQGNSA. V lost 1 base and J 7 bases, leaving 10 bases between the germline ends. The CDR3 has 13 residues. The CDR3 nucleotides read TGTGCCAGCAGCTTAGACAAAGTGCTGACCCAGTACTTC. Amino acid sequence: CASSLDKVLTQYF.